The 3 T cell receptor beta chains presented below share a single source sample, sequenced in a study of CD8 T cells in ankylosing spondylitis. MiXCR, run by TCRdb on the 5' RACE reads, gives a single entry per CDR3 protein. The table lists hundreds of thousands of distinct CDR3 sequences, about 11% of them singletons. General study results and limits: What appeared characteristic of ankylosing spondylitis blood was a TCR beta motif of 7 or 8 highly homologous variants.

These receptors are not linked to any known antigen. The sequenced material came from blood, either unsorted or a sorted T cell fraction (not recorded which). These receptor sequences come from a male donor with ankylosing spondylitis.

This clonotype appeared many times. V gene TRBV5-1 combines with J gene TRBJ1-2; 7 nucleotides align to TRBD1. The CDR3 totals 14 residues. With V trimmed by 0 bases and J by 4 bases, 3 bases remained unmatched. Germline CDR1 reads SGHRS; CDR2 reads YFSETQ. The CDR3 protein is CASSLGRGAYGYTF. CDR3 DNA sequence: TGCGCCAGCAGCTTGGGCAGGGGGGCCTATGGCTACACCTTC.

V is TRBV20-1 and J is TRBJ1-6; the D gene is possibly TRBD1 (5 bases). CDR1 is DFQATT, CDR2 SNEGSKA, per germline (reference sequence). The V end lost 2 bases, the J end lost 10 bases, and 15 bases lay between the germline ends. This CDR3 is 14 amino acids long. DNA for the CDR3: TGCAGTGCTAGAAGCGGGACGGTTGTATCACCCCTCCACTTT. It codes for CSARSGTVVSPLHF.

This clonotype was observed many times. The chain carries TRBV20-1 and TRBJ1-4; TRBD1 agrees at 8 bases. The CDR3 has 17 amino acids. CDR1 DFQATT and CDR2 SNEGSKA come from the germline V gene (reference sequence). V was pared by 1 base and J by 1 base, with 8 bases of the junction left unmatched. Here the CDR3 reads CSARASGGFRTNEKLFF. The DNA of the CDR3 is TGCAGTGCTAGAGCGTCAGGGGGCTTTCGAACTAATGAAAAACTGTTTTTT.